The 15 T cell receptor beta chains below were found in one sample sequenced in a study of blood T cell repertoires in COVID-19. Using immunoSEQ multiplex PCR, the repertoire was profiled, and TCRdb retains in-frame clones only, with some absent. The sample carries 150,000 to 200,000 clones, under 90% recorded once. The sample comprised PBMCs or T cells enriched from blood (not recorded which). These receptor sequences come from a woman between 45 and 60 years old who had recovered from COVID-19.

CDR3 DNA: TGTGCCAGCAGCCCCATAGCTAACTATGGCTACACCTTC. Protein: CASSPIANYGYTF. The rearrangement uses TRBV3-1 (or the pseudogene TRBV3-2) and TRBJ1-2, with D uncertain. Trimming left V 4 bases short and J 0 bases short, with 6 bases between. The CDR3 has 13 residues. Germline V gives CDR1 LGHDT, CDR2 YNNKEL (reference sequence).

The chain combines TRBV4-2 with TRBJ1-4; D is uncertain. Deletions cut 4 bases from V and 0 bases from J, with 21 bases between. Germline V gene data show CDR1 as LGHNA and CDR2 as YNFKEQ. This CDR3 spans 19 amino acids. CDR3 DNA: TGTGCCAGCAGCCCAAGTACGGGCGGGCTGTTGGCAACTAATGAAAAACTGTTTTTT. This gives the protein CASSPSTGGLLATNEKLFF.

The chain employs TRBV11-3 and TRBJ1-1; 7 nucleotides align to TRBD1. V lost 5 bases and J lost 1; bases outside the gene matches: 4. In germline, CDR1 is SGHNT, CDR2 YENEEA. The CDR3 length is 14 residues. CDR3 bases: TGTGCCAGCAGCCACCGGGACAGGAACACTGAAGCTTTCTTT. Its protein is CASSHRDRNTEAFF.

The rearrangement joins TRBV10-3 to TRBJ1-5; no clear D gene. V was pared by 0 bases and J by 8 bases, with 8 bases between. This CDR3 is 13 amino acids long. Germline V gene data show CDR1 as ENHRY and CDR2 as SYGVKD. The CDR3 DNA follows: TGTGCCATCAGTGAGTCCTATCAGGAGCCCCAGCATTTT. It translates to CAISESYQEPQHF.

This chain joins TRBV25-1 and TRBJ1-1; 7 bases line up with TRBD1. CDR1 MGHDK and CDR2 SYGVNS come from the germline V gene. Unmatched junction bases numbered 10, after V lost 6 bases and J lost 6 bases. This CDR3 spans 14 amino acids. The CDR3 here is CASRFGTESAEAFF. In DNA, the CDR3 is TGTGCCAGCAGATTCGGGACAGAGAGCGCTGAAGCTTTCTTT.

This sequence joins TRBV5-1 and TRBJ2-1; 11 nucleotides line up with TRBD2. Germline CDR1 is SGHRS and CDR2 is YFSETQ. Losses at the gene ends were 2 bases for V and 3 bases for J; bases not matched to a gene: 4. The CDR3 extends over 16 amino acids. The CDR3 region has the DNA TGCGCCAGCAGCTTAACCGGGACTAGCGGCTACAATGAGCAGTTCTTC. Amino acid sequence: CASSLTGTSGYNEQFF.

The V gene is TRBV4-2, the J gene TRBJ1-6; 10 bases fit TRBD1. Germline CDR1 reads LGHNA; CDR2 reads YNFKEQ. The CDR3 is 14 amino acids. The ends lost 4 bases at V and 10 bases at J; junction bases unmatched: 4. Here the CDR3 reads CASSPGTGVSPLHF. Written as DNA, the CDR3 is TGTGCCAGCAGCCCCGGGACAGGGGTCTCACCCCTCCACTTT.

CDR3 amino acids: CASSLARWDAGGHEQYF. In nucleotides, the CDR3 is TGCGCCAGCAGCTTGGCCCGGTGGGATGCGGGGGGCCACGAGCAGTACTTC. V usage is TRBV5-1 and J usage is TRBJ2-7; 8 bases map to TRBD2. This CDR3 has 17 residues. The germline V gene encodes CDR1 SGHRS and CDR2 YFSETQ. V was clipped by 0 bases and J by 5 bases; unmatched bases: 13. The whole variable domain, filled in from reference TRBV5-1 and TRBJ2-7, reads KAGVTQTPRYLIKTRGQQVTLSCSPISGHRSVSWYQQTPGQGLQFLFEYFSETQRNKGNFPGRFSGRQFSNSRSEMNVSTLELGDSALYLCASSLARWDAGGHEQYFGPGTRLTVT.

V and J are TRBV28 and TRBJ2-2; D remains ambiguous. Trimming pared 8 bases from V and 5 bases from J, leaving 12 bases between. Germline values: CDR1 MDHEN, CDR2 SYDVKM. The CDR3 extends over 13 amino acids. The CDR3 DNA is TGTGCCAGCGCAACTCCGAGTACCGGGGAGCTGTTTTTT. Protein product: CASATPSTGELFF.

The CDR3 loop is CASSQAYREQGSTEAFF. The CDR3 DNA sequence: TGCGCCAGCAGCCAAGCTTACCGCGAGCAGGGGAGCACTGAAGCTTTCTTT. The chain links TRBV4-3 to TRBJ1-1; D is possibly TRBD1 (6 bases). Germline V gives CDR1 LGHNA, CDR2 YSLEER. CDR3 size: 17 residues. V was cut by 1 base and J by 4 bases, with 19 bases left in between.

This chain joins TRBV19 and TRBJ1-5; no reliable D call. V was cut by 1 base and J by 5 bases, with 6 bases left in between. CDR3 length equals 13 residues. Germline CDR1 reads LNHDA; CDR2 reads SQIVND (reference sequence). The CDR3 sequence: CASSIGADQPQHF. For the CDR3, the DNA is TGTGCCAGTAGTATAGGGGCCGATCAGCCCCAGCATTTT.

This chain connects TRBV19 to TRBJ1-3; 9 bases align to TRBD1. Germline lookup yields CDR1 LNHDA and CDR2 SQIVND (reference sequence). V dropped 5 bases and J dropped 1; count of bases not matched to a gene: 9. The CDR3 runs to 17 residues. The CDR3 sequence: CASSLLSGTGSGNTIYF. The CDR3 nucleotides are TGTGCCAGTAGTCTCCTATCCGGGACAGGGTCTGGAAACACCATATATTTT.

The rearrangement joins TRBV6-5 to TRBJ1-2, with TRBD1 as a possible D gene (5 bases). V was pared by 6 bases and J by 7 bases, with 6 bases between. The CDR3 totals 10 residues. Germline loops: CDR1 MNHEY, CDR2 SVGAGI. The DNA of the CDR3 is TGTGCCAGCAGGGGGGGTGGCTACACCTTC. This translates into CASRGGGYTF.

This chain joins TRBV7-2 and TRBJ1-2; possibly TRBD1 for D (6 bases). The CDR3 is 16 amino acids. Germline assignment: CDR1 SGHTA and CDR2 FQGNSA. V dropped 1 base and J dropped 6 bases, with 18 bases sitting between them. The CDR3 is CASSLDIGGWINGYTF. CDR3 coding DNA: TGTGCCAGCAGCTTAGATATAGGGGGATGGATTAATGGCTACACCTTC.

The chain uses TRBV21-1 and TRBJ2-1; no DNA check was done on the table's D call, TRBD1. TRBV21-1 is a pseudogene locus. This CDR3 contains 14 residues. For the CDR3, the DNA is TGTGCCAGCATCAGGGGGACAGCTTACAATGAGCAGTTCTTC. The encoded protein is CASIRGTAYNEQFF.